A selection of T cell receptor beta chains follows, all from one sample in a study of breast tumors, draining lymph nodes, adjacent tissues. TCRdb re-analysed the multiplex PCR reads in MiXCR, keeping a single row per CDR3 protein. The repertoire includes about 130,000 distinct CDR3 sequences, around 21% of them detected once, and about 2.2% sits in the top ten. Sequencing input: axillary lymph node tissue. These receptors were taken from a female donor with breast cancer. Some clones in this sample may be carry-over from other donors' samples. Each CDR3 is given with its conserved first and last residue. D genes are given only for firm matches. A clone size is listed for some rows: how often the clone was seen (once, few, many), or a class if it is expanded.

cdr3_nt,cdr3_aa,v_call,j_call,clone_size,d_call
TGTGCCAGCAGTGGGTATAACAATGAGCAGTTCTTC,CASSGYNNEQFF,TRBV6-1,TRBJ2-1,many,-
TGTGCCAGCAGCGTAGGGAGGACAGGGCTCACCGGGGAGCTGTTTTTT,CASSVGRTGLTGELFF,TRBV9,TRBJ2-2,many,TRBD1
TGTGCCAGCAGTGTCCGCCGAGCGGGAGGGGGGAGAGTTGAGCAGTTCTTC,CASSVRRAGGGRVEQFF,TRBV6-5,TRBJ2-1,many,TRBD2
TGTGCCAGCAGACTACAGGGGGCGGACTACGAGCAGTACTTC,CASRLQGADYEQYF,TRBV27,TRBJ2-7,many,TRBD1
TGTGCCAGCAGTCTAGCGGGAGGGCAGTACAATGAGCAGTTCTTC,CASSLAGGQYNEQFF,TRBV6-1,TRBJ2-1,many,TRBD2
TGTGCCAGCAGCCATGAGGGGGGAGGCACAGATACGCAGTATTTT,CASSHEGGGTDTQYF,TRBV4-2,TRBJ2-3,many,-
TGTGCCACCAGTGATTTAAGGACAGGCTATGGCTACACCTTC,CATSDLRTGYGYTF,TRBV24-1,TRBJ1-2,many,TRBD1
TGCAGTGCTAGAGATTGGAATGCAACTAACGAAAAACTGTTTTTT,CSARDWNATNEKLFF,TRBV20-1,TRBJ1-4,-,-
TGTGCCAGCAGCATAGCGGGGTCGGGGGAGCAGTTCTTC,CASSIAGSGEQFF,TRBV9,TRBJ2-1,many,TRBD2
TGTGCCAGCAGCTTATCTAGCGGGAGTGGGTACGAGCAGTACTTC,CASSLSSGSGYEQYF,TRBV7-3,TRBJ2-7,many,TRBD2
TGTGCCAGCAGCTTGGCCAACCTTCAGGGCGGCATTCAGTACTTC,CASSLANLQGGIQYF,TRBV5-8,TRBJ2-4,once,-
TGCAGTGCTCTAACAGGGGGCACAGATACGCAGTATTTT,CSALTGGTDTQYF,TRBV20-1,TRBJ2-3,-,TRBD1
TGTGCCAGCAGCTTAGCGCGGACTAGCGGGAACACCGGGGAGCTGTTTTTT,CASSLARTSGNTGELFF,TRBV11-2,TRBJ2-2,many,TRBD2
TGCAGTAACCTTCTAGCGGGACGCACAGATACGCAGTATTTT,CSNLLAGRTDTQYF,TRBV20-1,TRBJ2-3,many,TRBD2
TGTGCCAGCAGACTAAGACTGAACCAAGAGACCCAGTACTTC,CASRLRLNQETQYF,TRBV13,TRBJ2-5,many,-
TGTGCCAGCAGTGACACATTCGGCAATCAGCCCCAGCATTTT,CASSDTFGNQPQHF,TRBV12-3/TRBV12-4,TRBJ1-5,-,-
TGTGCCAGCAGTTACCGGGGCATGAACACCGGGGAGCTGTTTTTT,CASSYRGMNTGELFF,TRBV6-6,TRBJ2-2,-,-
TGTGCCCTGAGGGGCGGGATCTTAGCCGGGGAGCTGTTTTTT,CALRGGILAGELFF,TRBV30,TRBJ2-2,many,-
TGTGCCAGCAGCTTAGCGAGGGATCTCGAAGAGCTGTTTTTT,CASSLARDLEELFF,TRBV7-9,TRBJ2-2,many,-
TGTGCCAGCAGTTCGACCCGTAGCTCCTACAATGAGCAGTTCTTC,CASSSTRSSYNEQFF,TRBV6-5,TRBJ2-1,many,-
TGTGCCACCAGCACCCGGGAAAATCAGCCCCAGCATTTT,CATSTRENQPQHF,TRBV15,TRBJ1-5,many,-
TGCAGTGCTAGAGGAGTTAGCGGGAGGGCCCTTTACGAGCAGTACTTC,CSARGVSGRALYEQYF,TRBV20-1,TRBJ2-7,-,TRBD2
TGTGCCAGCCGGGGGACTAGCGGAGGCCACGAGCAGTACTTC,CASRGTSGGHEQYF,TRBV6-5,TRBJ2-7,many,TRBD2
TGTGCCAGCAGTTCGGCCGCGGGACAGGGGAAGCGGGGCACCGGGGAGCTGTTTTTT,CASSSAAGQGKRGTGELFF,TRBV27,TRBJ2-2,few,TRBD1
TGTGCCAGCACCCGGCAGGGGAAGAACTATGGCTACACCTTC,CASTRQGKNYGYTF,TRBV6-2/TRBV6-3,TRBJ1-2,-,-
TGCAGTGCTAGAGATGCGGGACTAGCGGGATCGGCGGAGAACATTCAGTACTTC,CSARDAGLAGSAENIQYF,TRBV20-1,TRBJ2-4,many,TRBD2
TGTGCCAGCAGTGTTCAGGGAGCAGATACGCAGTATTTT,CASSVQGADTQYF,TRBV25-1,TRBJ2-3,many,-
TGTGCCATCAGTCGTGACCGCGCGGGGAGCTACACCTTC,CAISRDRAGSYTF,TRBV10-3,TRBJ1-2,many,-
TGTGCCAGCTCACCACGGGAGGACCAAGAGACCCAGTACTTC,CASSPREDQETQYF,TRBV18,TRBJ2-5,few,-
TGTGCCAGCAGCCTCGTGGGTGCCAATCAGCCCCAGCATTTT,CASSLVGANQPQHF,TRBV7-9,TRBJ1-5,many,-
TGTGCCAGCAGCTTAGGCAGGGGGCGCACTGAAGCTTTCTTT,CASSLGRGRTEAFF,TRBV7-9,TRBJ1-1,-,TRBD1
TGTGCCAGCAGCGTATTCGCCGGATCCTACGATGAGCAGTTCTTC,CASSVFAGSYDEQFF,TRBV9,TRBJ2-1,few,-
TGTGCCAGCAGCGCAATCGGGACAGTCAACTATGGCTACACCTTC,CASSAIGTVNYGYTF,TRBV9,TRBJ1-2,many,TRBD1